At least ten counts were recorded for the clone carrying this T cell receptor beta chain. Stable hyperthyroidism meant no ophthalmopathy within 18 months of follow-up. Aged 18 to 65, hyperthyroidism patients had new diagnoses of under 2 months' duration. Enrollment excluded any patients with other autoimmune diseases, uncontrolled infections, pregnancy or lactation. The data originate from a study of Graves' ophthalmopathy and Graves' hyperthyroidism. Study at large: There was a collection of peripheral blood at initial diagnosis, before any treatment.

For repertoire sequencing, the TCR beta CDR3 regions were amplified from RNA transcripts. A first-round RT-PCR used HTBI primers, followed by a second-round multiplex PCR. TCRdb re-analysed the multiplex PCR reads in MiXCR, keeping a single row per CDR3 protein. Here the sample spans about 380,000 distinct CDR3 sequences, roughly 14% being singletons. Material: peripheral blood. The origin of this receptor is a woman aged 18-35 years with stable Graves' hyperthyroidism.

CDR3 bases: TGTGCCAGTAGTATAGTCCTCTATAGCAATCAGCCCCAGCATTTT. It translates to CASSIVLYSNQPQHF. The rearrangement uses TRBV19 and TRBJ1-5; D is unclear. CDR3 size: 15 residues. CDR1 LNHDA and CDR2 SQIVND come from the germline V gene (reference sequence). V lost 1 base, J lost 0 bases, and 7 bases lay in between.